This paragraph covers one TCR beta chain sequence. This entry comes from a study of Ad26.COV2.S vaccination and SARS-CoV-2 variants. About the research overall: Ad26.COV2.S shots went into the muscle once or twice, 56 days apart.

Clones were sequenced by immunoSEQ multiplex PCR, and TCRdb holds only the in-frame ones, with some missing. The table lists under 400,000 clones, around 87% of them singletons. Treatment given: around 19 received Ad26.COV2.S at low or high dose, single or two shots; a few received placebo; per-sample allocation not given. Day 63 following the first vaccine or placebo injection was when the samples were taken. This CDR3 comprises 16 residues. V was pared by 0 bases and J by 4 bases, with 6 bases of the junction left unmatched. Per germline, CDR1 ENHRY and CDR2 SYGVKD. Sequenced material: peripheral blood, taken in a trial of Ad26.COV2.S vaccine versus placebo. The TCR comes from a person aged 18-60 years who received the Ad26.COV2.S COVID-19 vaccine or a placebo. J is TRBJ1-2 and V is TRBV10-3; the match to TRBD1 covers 9 bases. CDR3 coding DNA: TGTGCCATCAGTGAGTCGAGGGGACAGGGTCGCTATGGCTACACCTTC. Its translation: CAISESRGQGRYGYTF.